The rows below give T cell receptor beta chains drawn from one sample of a study of cytomegalovirus exposure and HLA in healthy donors. Only in-frame clones appear in the TCRdb table, and some are missing; sequencing was by immunoSEQ multiplex PCR. The sample holds some 250,000 clones, about 81% seen once. Source material: PBMCs. Every receptor here comes from a woman in her 40s in good health and CMV-seropositive. Both conserved end residues are part of each CDR3. The D gene is left open where the match is weak. Rows may omit the clone size; those that give it use once, few, many or a size class.

J gene: TRBJ1-4
V gene: TRBV5-8
clone size: -
D gene: -
CDR3 DNA: TGTGCCAGCAGCTTGAGCTTCGGGGGAGGAAAACTGTTTTTT
CDR3 protein: CASSLSFGGGKLFF

J gene: TRBJ2-1
V gene: TRBV5-1
clone size: -
D gene: TRBD2
CDR3 DNA: TGCGCCAGCAGCTCGGGACTAGCGGGAGGCCCATACAATGAGCAGTTCTTC
CDR3 protein: CASSSGLAGGPYNEQFF

J gene: TRBJ1-3
V gene: TRBV12-2
clone size: -
D gene: -
CDR3 DNA: TGTGCAAGTCGCTTTAAGACAGGGATTGGAAACACCATATATTTT
CDR3 protein: CASRFKTGIGNTIYF

J gene: TRBJ2-1
V gene: TRBV11-2
clone size: -
D gene: TRBD2
CDR3 DNA: TGTGCCAGCAGCTTATCCAGCGGGGACTACAATGAGCAGTTCTTC
CDR3 protein: CASSLSSGDYNEQFF

J gene: TRBJ2-1
V gene: TRBV6-5
clone size: -
D gene: TRBD1
CDR3 DNA: TGTGCCAGCAGTTACTCGAAAGGCACAGGGGGAGTGTTCTTC
CDR3 protein: CASSYSKGTGGVFF

J gene: TRBJ2-2
V gene: TRBV27
clone size: -
D gene: -
CDR3 DNA: TGTGCCAGCAGTTTCGTCACCGGGGAGCTGTTTTTT
CDR3 protein: CASSFVTGELFF

J gene: TRBJ1-1
V gene: TRBV5-1
clone size: -
D gene: TRBD1
CDR3 DNA: TGCGCCAGCAGCTTAGGTCTGACAGGGAAAGCTTTCTTT
CDR3 protein: CASSLGLTGKAFF

J gene: TRBJ2-1
V gene: TRBV5-1
clone size: -
D gene: TRBD2
CDR3 DNA: TGCGCCAGCAGCCAGGAAGAGCGGGGGGTTTACCTTTATGAGCAGTTCTTC
CDR3 protein: CASSQEERGVYLYEQFF

J gene: TRBJ1-1
V gene: TRBV7-9
clone size: few
D gene: -
CDR3 DNA: TGTGCCAGCAGCTCTAGGGGCGGGATCATCACTGAAGCTTTCTTT
CDR3 protein: CASSSRGGIITEAFF

J gene: TRBJ2-3
V gene: TRBV7-3
clone size: -
D gene: TRBD2
CDR3 DNA: TGTGCCAGCAGCCGACCATTGGGCGGGGGGACCACAGATACGCAGTATTTT
CDR3 protein: CASSRPLGGGTTDTQYF

J gene: TRBJ2-7
V gene: TRBV11-3
clone size: -
D gene: -
CDR3 DNA: TGTGCCAGCAGCTTAGATCCAGTATCCTACGAGCAGTACTTC
CDR3 protein: CASSLDPVSYEQYF

J gene: TRBJ2-3
V gene: TRBV7-2
clone size: -
D gene: TRBD1
CDR3 DNA: TGTGCCAGCAGCTTAGACAGGGGTGGAGGAGCAGATACGCAGTATTTT
CDR3 protein: CASSLDRGGGADTQYF

J gene: TRBJ2-5
V gene: TRBV11-2
clone size: -
D gene: -
CDR3 DNA: TGTGCCAGTACAACAGGGAGTCGAGAGACCCAGTACTTC
CDR3 protein: CASTTGSRETQYF

J gene: TRBJ2-1
V gene: TRBV4-1
clone size: -
D gene: TRBD2
CDR3 DNA: TGCGCCAGCAGCCAAGAGACCCTCCTAGCGGGAGAGTACAATGAGCAGTTCTTC
CDR3 protein: CASSQETLLAGEYNEQFF

J gene: TRBJ1-2
V gene: TRBV30
clone size: -
D gene: -
CDR3 DNA: TGTGCCTGGACGGAAGGGGTCCGAGGCTACACCTTC
CDR3 protein: CAWTEGVRGYTF

J gene: TRBJ2-7
V gene: TRBV30
clone size: -
D gene: TRBD2
CDR3 DNA: TGTGCCTGGAGTGATGGGACTAGCAACGAGCAGTACTTC
CDR3 protein: CAWSDGTSNEQYF

J gene: TRBJ2-3
V gene: TRBV7-2
clone size: -
D gene: TRBD2
CDR3 DNA: TGTGCCAGCAGCCGGACTAGCGGGGGGGCTATATATACGCAGTATTTT
CDR3 protein: CASSRTSGGAIYTQYF

J gene: TRBJ1-2
V gene: TRBV5-4
clone size: -
D gene: -
CDR3 DNA: TGTGCCAGCAGCCTGGGACTCTATGACTATGGCTACACCTTC
CDR3 protein: CASSLGLYDYGYTF

J gene: TRBJ1-2
V gene: TRBV11-2
clone size: -
D gene: -
CDR3 DNA: TGTGCCAGCAGCTTAGCAGGCCGGAGGGGCTACACCTTC
CDR3 protein: CASSLAGRRGYTF

J gene: TRBJ1-1
V gene: TRBV2
clone size: -
D gene: TRBD1
CDR3 DNA: TGTGCCAGCAGCGCGTTAGGGGGCCGGAACACTGAAGCTTTCTTT
CDR3 protein: CASSALGGRNTEAFF

J gene: TRBJ1-5
V gene: TRBV19
clone size: few
D gene: -
CDR3 DNA: TGTGCCAGCAACCCAGGGGCGGGTATCAATCAGCCCCAGCATTTT
CDR3 protein: CASNPGAGINQPQHF

J gene: TRBJ2-7
V gene: TRBV5-6
clone size: -
D gene: -
CDR3 DNA: -
CDR3 protein: CASSLVGQGAVGSYF

J gene: TRBJ1-2
V gene: TRBV4-3
clone size: -
D gene: TRBD1
CDR3 DNA: TGCGCCAGCAGCCAAGAAGGACGGACAGGGTATGGCTACACCTTC
CDR3 protein: CASSQEGRTGYGYTF

J gene: TRBJ1-5
V gene: TRBV6-5
clone size: few
D gene: TRBD1
CDR3 DNA: TGTGCCAGCAGCGGACAGGATCAGCCCCAGCATTTT
CDR3 protein: CASSGQDQPQHF

J gene: TRBJ2-7
V gene: TRBV27
clone size: -
D gene: TRBD2
CDR3 DNA: TGTGCCAGCAGCCCGGGACTAGCCGTCTACGAGCAGTACTTC
CDR3 protein: CASSPGLAVYEQYF

J gene: TRBJ2-2
V gene: TRBV7-2
clone size: -
D gene: -
CDR3 DNA: TGTGCCAGCAGCTATGCAGGGGGGCTGGCAGCCGGGGAGCTGTTTTTT
CDR3 protein: CASSYAGGLAAGELFF

J gene: TRBJ1-5
V gene: TRBV7-2
clone size: -
D gene: -
CDR3 DNA: TGTGCCAGCAGCTTAAAACAAGGGGGGGGTCAGCCCCAGCATTTT
CDR3 protein: CASSLKQGGGQPQHF

J gene: TRBJ2-3
V gene: TRBV6-1
clone size: -
D gene: TRBD1
CDR3 DNA: TGTGCCAGCGGCGACAGGGAAAAAGATACGCAGTATTTT
CDR3 protein: CASGDREKDTQYF